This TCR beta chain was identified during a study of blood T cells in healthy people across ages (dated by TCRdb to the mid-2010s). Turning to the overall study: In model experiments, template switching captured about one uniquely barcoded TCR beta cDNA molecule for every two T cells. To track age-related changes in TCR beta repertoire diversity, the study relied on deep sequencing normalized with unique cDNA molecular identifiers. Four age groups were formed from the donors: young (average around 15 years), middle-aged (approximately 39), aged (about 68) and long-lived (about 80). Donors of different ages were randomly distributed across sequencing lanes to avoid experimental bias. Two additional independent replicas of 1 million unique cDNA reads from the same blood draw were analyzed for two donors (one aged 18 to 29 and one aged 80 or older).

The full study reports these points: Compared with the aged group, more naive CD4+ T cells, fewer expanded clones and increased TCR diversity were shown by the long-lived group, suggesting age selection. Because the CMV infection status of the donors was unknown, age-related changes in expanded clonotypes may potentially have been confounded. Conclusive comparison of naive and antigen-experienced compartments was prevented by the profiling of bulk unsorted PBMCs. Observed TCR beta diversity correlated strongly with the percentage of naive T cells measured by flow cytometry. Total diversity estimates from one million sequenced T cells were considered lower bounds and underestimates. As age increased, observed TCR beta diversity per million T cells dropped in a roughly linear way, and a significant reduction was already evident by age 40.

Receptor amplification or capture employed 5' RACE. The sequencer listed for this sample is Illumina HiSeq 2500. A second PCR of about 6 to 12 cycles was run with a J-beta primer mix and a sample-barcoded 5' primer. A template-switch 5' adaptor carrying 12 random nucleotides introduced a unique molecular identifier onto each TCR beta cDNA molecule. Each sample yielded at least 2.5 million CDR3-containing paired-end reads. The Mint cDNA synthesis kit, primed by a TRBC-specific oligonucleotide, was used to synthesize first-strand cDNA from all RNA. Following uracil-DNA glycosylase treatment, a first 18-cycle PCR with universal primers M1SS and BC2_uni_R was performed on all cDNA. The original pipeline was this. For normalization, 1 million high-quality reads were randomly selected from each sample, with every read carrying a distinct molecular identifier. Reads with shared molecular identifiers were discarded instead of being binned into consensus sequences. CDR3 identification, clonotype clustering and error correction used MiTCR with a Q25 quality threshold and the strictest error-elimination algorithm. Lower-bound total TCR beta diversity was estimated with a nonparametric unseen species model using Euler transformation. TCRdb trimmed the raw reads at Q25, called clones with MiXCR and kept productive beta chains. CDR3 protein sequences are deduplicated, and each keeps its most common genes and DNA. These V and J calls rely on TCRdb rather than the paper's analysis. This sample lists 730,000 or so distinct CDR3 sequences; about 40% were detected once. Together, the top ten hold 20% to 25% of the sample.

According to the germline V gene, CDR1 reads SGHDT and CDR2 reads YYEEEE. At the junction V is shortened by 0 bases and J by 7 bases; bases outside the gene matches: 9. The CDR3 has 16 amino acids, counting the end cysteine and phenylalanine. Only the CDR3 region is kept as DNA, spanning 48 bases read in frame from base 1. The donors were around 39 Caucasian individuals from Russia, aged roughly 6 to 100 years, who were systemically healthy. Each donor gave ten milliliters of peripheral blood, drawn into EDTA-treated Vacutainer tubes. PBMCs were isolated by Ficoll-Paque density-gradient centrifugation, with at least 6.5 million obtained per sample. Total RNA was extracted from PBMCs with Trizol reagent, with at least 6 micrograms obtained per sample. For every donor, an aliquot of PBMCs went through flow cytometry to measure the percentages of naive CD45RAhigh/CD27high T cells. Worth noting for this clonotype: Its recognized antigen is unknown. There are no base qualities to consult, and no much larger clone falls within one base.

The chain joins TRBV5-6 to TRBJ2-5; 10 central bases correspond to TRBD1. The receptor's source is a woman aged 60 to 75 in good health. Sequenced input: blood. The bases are TGTGCCAGCAGCTTGGAAGGACAGGGGGTTGCGGGGACCCAGTACTTC. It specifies CASSLEGQGVAGTQYF.